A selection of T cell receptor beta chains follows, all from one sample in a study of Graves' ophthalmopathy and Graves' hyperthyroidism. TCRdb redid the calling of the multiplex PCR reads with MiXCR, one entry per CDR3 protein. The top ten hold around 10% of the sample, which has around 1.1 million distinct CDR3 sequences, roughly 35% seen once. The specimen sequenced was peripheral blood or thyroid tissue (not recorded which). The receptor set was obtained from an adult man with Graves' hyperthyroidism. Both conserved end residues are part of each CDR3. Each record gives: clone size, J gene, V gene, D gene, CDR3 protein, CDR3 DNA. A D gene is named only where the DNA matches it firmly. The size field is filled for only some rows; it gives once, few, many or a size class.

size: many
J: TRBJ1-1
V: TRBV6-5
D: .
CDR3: CASSYSPTNTEAFF
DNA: TGTGCCAGCAGTTATTCACCCACGAACACTGAAGCTTTCTTT

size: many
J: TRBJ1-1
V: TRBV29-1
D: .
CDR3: CSVEGLADTLTSNTEAFF
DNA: TGCAGCGTTGAAGGTTTGGCAGACACACTTACTTCGAACACTGAAGCTTTCTTT

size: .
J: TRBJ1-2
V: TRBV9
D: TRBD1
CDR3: CASSAGGGESYTF
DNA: TGTGCCAGCAGCGCAGGGGGGGGGGAAAGCTACACCTTC

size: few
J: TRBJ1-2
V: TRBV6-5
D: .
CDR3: CASRPQPGTRYGYTF
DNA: TGTGCCAGCAGGCCCCAACCCGGGACACGATATGGCTACACCTTC

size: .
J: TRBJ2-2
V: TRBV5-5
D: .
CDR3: CASSFATANTGELFF
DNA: TGTGCCAGCAGCTTCGCGACAGCGAACACCGGGGAGCTGTTTTTT

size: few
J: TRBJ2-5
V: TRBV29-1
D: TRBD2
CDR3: CSVAGLAGRQETQYF
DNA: TGCAGCGTTGCGGGACTAGCGGGTCGCCAAGAGACCCAGTACTTC

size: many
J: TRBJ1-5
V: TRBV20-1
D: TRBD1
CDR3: CRGAGGPRVEPQHF
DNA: TGCAGAGGAGCAGGGGGGCCTCGGGTTGAGCCCCAGCATTTT

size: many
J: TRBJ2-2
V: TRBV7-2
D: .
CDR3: CASSPAYPGELFF
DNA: TGTGCCAGCAGTCCTGCCTATCCCGGGGAGCTGTTTTTT

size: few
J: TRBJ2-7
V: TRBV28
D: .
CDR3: CASSESVWEQYF
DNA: TGTGCCAGCAGTGAGTCGGTGTGGGAGCAGTACTTC

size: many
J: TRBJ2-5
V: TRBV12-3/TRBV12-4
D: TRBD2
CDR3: CASSLSGAHQETQYF
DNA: TGTGCCAGCAGTTTAAGCGGGGCCCACCAAGAGACCCAGTACTTC

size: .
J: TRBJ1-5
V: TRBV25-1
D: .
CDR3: CASGGGQRHSNQPQHF
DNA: TGTGCCAGCGGCGGTGGACAGCGCCATAGCAATCAGCCCCAGCATTTT

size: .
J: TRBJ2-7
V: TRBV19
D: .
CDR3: CASRRKGTSSSYEQYF
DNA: TGTGCCAGTAGGCGCAAAGGGACGTCGAGCTCCTACGAGCAGTACTTC

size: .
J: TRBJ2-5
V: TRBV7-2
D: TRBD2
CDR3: CASKAGGQETQYF
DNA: TGTGCCAGTAAAGCGGGGGGGCAAGAGACCCAGTACTTC

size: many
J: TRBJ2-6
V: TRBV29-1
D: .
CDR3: CSVLPSGANVLTF
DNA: TGCAGCGTGCTCCCGTCTGGGGCCAACGTCCTGACTTTC